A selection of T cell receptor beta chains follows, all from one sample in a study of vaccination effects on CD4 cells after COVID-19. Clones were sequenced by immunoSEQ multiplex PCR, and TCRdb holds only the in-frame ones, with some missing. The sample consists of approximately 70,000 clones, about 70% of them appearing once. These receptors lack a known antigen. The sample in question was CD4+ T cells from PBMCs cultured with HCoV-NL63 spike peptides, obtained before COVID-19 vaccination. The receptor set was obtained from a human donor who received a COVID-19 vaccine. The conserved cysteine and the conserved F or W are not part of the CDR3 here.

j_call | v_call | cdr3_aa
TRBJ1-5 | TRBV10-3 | AIGGSNINQPQH
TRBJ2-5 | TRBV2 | ASILKETQY
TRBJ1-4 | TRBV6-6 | ASSYSGRPAEKLF
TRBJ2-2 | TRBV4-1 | ASSQVTAGGMNTGELF
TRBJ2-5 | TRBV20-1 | SAWGVETQY
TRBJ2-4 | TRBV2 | ASRESVEVGFRY
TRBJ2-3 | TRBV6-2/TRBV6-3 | ASTYRPQGTDTQY
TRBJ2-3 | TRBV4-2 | ASSQDLASMPDTQY
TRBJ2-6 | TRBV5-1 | ASMLRAGANVLT
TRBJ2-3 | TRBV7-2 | ASTYRITDTQY
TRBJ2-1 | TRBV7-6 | ASSFDSAPYNEQF
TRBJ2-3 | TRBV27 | ASRAVPGQATNTQY
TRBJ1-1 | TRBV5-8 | ASSLGGSGTEAF
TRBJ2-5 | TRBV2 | ASRTRYQETQY
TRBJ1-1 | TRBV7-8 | ASSLEYAGRLNTEAF
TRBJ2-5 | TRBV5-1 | ASSLTGVETQY
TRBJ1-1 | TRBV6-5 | ASGGALKNTEAF
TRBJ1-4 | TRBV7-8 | ASSLALIEKLF
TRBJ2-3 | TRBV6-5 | ASRQGRETQY
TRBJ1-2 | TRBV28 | ASSVRGNYGYT
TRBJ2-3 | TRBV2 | ASRPGQGSDTQY
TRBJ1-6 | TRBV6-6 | ASSYTDRNSPLH